The clone carrying this TCR beta chain was detected a few times. This entry is derived from a study of blood T cell repertoires in COVID-19. Study-wide background: Acute-phase and convalescent COVID-19 samples originated in the United States, Italy and Spain. From T cells, B-cell-depleted T cells, or PBMCs came the material, which was cDNA or gDNA.

The germline V gene encodes CDR1 SGHRS and CDR2 YFSETQ. The CDR3 loop spans 20 amino acids. J lost 4 bases, V lost 3 bases, and 22 bases had no gene match. In the original analysis: How many nucleated cells were present was estimated from reference gene primer amplification. Assay used: immunoSEQ multiplex PCR; TCRdb lists only in-frame clones, some missing. V and J calls and clone size are as listed in that table; D and trimming were resolved from the DNA. The profile shows 65,000 to 85,000 clones, around four fifths of them singletons. Sequencing input: peripheral blood. The source of this sequence is a man over 45 with active COVID-19. The rearrangement links TRBV5-1 to TRBJ2-3; TRBD2 matches 8 bases. The CDR3 DNA reads TGCGCCAGCAGCTCGCGGCGGGGGCTTCTGGGACTAGGAGTCCCAGATACGCAGTATTTT. Amino acids: CASSSRRGLLGLGVPDTQYF. The full variable domain, completed using reference TRBV5-1 and TRBJ2-3, is KAGVTQTPRYLIKTRGQQVTLSCSPISGHRSVSWYQQTPGQGLQFLFEYFSETQRNKGNFPGRFSGRQFSNSRSEMNVSTLELGDSALYLCASSSRRGLLGLGVPDTQYFGPGTRLTVL.